This T cell receptor beta chain originates from a study of blood T cell repertoires in COVID-19. Across the study: T cells, B-cell-depleted T cells, or PBMCs supplied cDNA or gDNA.

Assay used: immunoSEQ multiplex PCR; TCRdb lists only in-frame clones, some missing. Found here are over 70,000 clones, around three quarters of them singletons; the top ten hold around 27%. The V segment lost 5 bases and the J segment 5 bases; nucleotides outside the gene matches: 13. Germline-derived CDR1 and CDR2 are LNHDA and SQIVND (reference sequence). CDR3 length: 18 amino acids. The clonotype originates from an elderly woman with active or convalescent COVID-19. The chain recombines TRBV19 with TRBJ2-5; 14 bases align to TRBD2. The sequencing input was peripheral blood. DNA for the CDR3: TGTGCCAGTAGTCGCCGACCGACTAGCGGGGGGGCCGGGGAGACCCAGTACTTC. Translating it yields CASSRRPTSGGAGETQYF.